The entry below describes one TCR beta chain. Its antigen is currently unknown. Germline lookup yields CDR1 ENHRY and CDR2 SYGVKD. Germline trimming cut 4 bases from V and 9 bases from J; bases unmatched to any gene: 8. This CDR3 region has 16 residues. Measured with immunoSEQ multiplex PCR; TCRdb has only the in-frame clones, and not every one. The data hold roughly 100,000 clones, with 80% to 90% observed a single time. These data are taken from a study of OX40 agonist ivuxolimab in advanced cancers. General study findings and limits: Clonal expansion was seen in CD4+ and CD8+ blood T cells by week 6 at 0.1 to 3.0 mg/kg.

The chain has TRBV10-3 and TRBJ2-1; 14 bases align to TRBD2. The sequencing used CD4+ or CD8+ T cells sorted from blood, collected in a trial of the OX40 agonist ivuxolimab. The clonotype originates from an adult with an advanced solid tumor such as melanoma, head and neck, liver or kidney cancer. CDR3 in DNA: TGTGCCATCAGTGGTGGGACTAGCGGGAGCTCGGGTGAGCAGTTCTTC. Its translation: CAISGGTSGSSGEQFF.